This TCR beta chain stems from a study of blood T cell repertoires in COVID-19. Study-wide background: Collection of acute and convalescent COVID-19 samples took place in the United States, Italy and Spain. PBMCs, B-cell-depleted T cells, or T cells provided the cDNA or gDNA that made up the material.

Germline CDR1 and CDR2: LGHDT and YNNKEL (reference sequence). J lost 6 bases, V lost 1 base, and 3 bases had no gene match. The CDR3 has 16 residues. Authors' processing steps: The assay estimated nucleated cells by amplifying reference gene primers. Profiling relied on immunoSEQ multiplex PCR, and the TCRdb table lists in-frame clones only, not all of them. The V and J calls and clone size were taken over from that table, and D and trimming were inferred from the DNA. There are about 83,000 clones in the sample; about four fifths occur only once, and 15% to 18% lies in the top ten. The TCR was taken from a woman of 80 years or more with acute or convalescent COVID-19. Material for sequencing was peripheral blood. The V call is TRBV3-1 (or the pseudogene TRBV3-2), the J call TRBJ2-3; 14 nucleotides match TRBD2. The CDR3 sequence: CASSQGLAGGSDTQYF. For the CDR3, the DNA is TGTGCCAGCAGCCAAGGACTAGCGGGGGGGAGCGATACGCAGTATTTT.